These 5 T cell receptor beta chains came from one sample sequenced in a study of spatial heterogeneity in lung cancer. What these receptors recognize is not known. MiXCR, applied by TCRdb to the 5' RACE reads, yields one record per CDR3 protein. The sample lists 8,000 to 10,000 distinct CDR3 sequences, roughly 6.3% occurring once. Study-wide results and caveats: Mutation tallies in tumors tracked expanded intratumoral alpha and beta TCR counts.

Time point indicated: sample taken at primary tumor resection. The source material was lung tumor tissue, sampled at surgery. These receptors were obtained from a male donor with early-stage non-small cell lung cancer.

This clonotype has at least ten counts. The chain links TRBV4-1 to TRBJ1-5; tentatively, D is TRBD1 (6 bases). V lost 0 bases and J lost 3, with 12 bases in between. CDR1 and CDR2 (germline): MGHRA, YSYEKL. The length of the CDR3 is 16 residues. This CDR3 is CASSQDGQGINQPQHF. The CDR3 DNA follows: TGCGCCAGCAGCCAAGATGGGCAGGGGATCAATCAGCCCCAGCATTTT.

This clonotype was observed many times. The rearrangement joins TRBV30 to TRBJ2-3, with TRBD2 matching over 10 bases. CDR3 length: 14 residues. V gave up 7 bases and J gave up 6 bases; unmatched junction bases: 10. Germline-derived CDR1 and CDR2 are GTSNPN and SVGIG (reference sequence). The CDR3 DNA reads TGTGCCTTATCACTAGCGGGGCTACGGGATACGCAGTATTTT. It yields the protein CALSLAGLRDTQYF.

Here the CDR3 DNA reads TGTGCCAGCAGCCTCCCGGCGGGGGGAGAGACCCAGTACTTC. Encoded protein: CASSLPAGGETQYF. This rearrangement joins TRBV28 to TRBJ2-5, with 8 bases lining up with TRBD2. CDR3 length equals 14 residues. V trimming: 6 bases; J trimming: 4 bases; junction bases outside the gene matches: 7. The germline V gene encodes CDR1 MDHEN and CDR2 SYDVKM.

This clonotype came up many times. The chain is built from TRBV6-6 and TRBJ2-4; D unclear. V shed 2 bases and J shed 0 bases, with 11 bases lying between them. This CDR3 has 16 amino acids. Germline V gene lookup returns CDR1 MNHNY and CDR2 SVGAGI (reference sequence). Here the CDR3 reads CASSYVSPVAKNIQYF. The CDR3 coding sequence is TGTGCCAGCAGTTACGTGAGCCCTGTAGCCAAAAACATTCAGTACTTC.

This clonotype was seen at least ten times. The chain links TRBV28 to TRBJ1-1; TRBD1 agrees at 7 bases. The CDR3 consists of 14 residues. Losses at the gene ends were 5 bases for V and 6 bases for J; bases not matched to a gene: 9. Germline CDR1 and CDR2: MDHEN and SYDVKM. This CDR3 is CASSERQGVAEAFF. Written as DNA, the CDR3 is TGTGCCAGCAGTGAACGACAGGGAGTAGCTGAAGCTTTCTTT.